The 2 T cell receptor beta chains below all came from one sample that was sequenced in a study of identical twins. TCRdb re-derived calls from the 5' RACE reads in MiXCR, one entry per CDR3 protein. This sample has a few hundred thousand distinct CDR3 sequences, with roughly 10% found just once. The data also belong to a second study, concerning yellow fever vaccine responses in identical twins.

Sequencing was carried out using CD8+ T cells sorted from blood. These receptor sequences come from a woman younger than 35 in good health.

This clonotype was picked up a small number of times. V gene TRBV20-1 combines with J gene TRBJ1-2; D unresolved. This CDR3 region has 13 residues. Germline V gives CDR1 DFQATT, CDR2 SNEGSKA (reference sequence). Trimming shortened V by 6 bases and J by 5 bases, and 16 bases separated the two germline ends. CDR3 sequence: CSAPAAALYGYTF. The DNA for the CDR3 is TGCAGTGCCCCGGCCGCCGCCCTTTATGGCTACACCTTC.

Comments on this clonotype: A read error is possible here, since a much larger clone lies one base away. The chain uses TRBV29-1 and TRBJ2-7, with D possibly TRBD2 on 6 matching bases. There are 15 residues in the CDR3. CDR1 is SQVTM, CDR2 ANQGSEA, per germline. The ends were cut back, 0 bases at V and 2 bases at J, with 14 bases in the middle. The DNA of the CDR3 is TGCAGCGTTGAAGAGCCTAGCGTGGGCGCCTACGAGCAGTACTTC. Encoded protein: CSVEEPSVGAYEQYF.